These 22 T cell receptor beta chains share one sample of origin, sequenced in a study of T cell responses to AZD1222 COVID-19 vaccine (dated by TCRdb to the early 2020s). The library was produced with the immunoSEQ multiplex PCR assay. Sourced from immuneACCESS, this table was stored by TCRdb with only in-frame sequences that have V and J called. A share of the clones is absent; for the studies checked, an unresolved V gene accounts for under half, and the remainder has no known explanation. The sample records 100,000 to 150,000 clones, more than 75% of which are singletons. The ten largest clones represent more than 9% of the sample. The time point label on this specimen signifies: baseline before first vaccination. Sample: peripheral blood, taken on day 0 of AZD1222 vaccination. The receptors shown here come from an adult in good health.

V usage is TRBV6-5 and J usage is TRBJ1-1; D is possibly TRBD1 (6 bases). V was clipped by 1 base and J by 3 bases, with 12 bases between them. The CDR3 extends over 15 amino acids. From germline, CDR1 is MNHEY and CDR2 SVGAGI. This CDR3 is CASSYWGGAYTEAFF. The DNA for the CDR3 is TGTGCCAGCAGTTACTGGGGGGGCGCGTACACTGAAGCTTTCTTT.

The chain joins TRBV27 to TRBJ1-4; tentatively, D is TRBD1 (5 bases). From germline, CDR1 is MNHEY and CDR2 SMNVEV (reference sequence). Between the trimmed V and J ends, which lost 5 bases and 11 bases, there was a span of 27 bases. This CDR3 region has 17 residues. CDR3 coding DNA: TGTGCCAGCAGTCTTACCCCTCCCGGGACTGTGCGGGGTAAACTGTTTTTT. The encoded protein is CASSLTPPGTVRGKLFF.

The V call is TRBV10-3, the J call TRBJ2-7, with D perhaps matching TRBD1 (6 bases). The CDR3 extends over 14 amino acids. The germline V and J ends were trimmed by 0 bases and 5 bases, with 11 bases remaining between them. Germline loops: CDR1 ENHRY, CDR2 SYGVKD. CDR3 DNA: TGTGCCATCAGTGAGTCCCAGGGGATCCACGAGCAGTACTTC. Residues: CAISESQGIHEQYF.

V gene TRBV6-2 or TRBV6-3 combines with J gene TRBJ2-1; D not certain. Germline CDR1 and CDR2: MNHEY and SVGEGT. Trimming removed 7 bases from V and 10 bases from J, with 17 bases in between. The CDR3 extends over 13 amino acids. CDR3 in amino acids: CASTPQALGEQFF. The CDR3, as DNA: TGTGCCAGCACCCCGCAGGCCCTGGGAGAGCAGTTCTTC.

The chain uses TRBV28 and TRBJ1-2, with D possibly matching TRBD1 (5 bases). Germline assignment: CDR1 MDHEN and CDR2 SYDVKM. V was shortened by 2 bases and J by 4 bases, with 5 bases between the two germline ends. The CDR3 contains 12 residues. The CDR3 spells CASSLGTYGYTF. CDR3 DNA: TGTGCCAGCAGTTTAGGGACCTATGGCTACACCTTC.

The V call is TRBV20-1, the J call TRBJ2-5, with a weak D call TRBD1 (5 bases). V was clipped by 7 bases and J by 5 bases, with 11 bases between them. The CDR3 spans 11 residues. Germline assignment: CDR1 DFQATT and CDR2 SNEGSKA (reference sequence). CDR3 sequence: CSVGEGETQYF. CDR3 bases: TGCAGTGTAGGGGAAGGGGAGACCCAGTACTTC.

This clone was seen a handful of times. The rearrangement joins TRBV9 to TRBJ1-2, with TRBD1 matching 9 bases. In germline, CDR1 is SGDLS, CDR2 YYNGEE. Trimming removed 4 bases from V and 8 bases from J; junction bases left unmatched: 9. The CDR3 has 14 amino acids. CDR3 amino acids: CASSSGQGPRGYTF. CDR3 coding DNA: TGTGCCAGCAGCTCGGGACAGGGACCCAGGGGCTACACCTTC.

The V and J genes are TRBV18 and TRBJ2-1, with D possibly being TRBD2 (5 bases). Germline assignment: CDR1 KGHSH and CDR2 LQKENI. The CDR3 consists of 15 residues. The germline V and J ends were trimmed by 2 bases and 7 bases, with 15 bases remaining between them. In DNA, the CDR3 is TGTGCCAGCTCACCATCTCGGGGTTCGAAGAATGAGCAGTTCTTC. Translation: CASSPSRGSKNEQFF.

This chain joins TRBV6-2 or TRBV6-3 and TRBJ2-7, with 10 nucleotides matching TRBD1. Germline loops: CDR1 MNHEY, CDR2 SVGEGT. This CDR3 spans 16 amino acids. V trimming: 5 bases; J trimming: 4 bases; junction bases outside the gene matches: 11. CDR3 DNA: TGTGCCAGCAGTATTTATCCGGGACAGGGGCGATACGAGCAGTACTTC. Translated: CASSIYPGQGRYEQYF.

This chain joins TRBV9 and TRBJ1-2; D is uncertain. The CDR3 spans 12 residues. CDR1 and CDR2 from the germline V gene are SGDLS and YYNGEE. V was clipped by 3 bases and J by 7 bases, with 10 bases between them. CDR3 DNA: TGTGCCAGCAGCGCCGACTCCGGTGGCTACACCTTC. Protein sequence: CASSADSGGYTF.

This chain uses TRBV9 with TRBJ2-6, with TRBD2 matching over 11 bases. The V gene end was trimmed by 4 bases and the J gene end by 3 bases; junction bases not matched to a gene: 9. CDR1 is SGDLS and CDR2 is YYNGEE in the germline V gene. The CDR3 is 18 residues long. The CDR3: CASSPRLAGIGGANVLTF. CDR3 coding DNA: TGTGCCAGCAGCCCCCGACTAGCGGGAATCGGTGGGGCCAACGTCCTGACTTTC.

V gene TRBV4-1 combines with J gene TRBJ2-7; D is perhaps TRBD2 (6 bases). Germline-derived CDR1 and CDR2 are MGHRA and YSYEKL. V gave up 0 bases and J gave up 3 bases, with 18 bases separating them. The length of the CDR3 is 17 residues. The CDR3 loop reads CASSQDEGRWLNYEQYF. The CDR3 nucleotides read TGCGCCAGCAGCCAAGACGAAGGGAGGTGGTTGAACTACGAGCAGTACTTC.

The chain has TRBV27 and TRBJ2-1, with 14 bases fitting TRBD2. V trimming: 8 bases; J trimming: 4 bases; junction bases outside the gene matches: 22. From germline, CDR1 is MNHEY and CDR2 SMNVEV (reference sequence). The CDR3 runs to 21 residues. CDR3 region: CASDDRARTSGRFLQYNEQFF. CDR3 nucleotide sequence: TGTGCCAGCGATGACAGGGCCAGGACTAGCGGGAGGTTCTTACAGTACAATGAGCAGTTCTTC.

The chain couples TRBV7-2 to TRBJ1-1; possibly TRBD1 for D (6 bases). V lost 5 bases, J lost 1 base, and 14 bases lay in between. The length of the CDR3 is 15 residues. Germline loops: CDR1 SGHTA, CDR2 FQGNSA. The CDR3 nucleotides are TGTGCCAGCAGCAAGGACAGAGGGCGGAACACTGAAGCTTTCTTT. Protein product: CASSKDRGRNTEAFF.

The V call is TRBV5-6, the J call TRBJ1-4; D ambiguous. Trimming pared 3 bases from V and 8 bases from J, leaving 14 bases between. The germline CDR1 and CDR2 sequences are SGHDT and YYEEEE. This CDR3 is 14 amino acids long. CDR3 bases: TGTGCCAGCAGCTACCGGGGTCCGGAGGAAAAACTGTTTTTT. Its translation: CASSYRGPEEKLFF.

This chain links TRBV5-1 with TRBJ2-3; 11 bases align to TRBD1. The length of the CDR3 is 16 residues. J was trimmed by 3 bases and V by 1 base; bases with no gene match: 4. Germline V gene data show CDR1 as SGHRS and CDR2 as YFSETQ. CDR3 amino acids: CASSLRGTGGTDTQYF. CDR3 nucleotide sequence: TGCGCCAGCAGCTTGAGGGGGACAGGGGGGACAGATACGCAGTATTTT.

The CDR3 is CASSTDPEMTSGRTDTQYF. The CDR3 DNA follows: TGCGCCAGTAGCACTGACCCGGAAATGACTAGCGGGAGAACAGATACGCAGTATTTT. The chain couples TRBV4-1 to TRBJ2-3; 12 positions match TRBD2. The CDR3 runs 19 residues. Unmatched junction bases numbered 19, after V lost 9 bases and J lost 3 bases. The germline gives CDR1 MGHRA, CDR2 YSYEKL.

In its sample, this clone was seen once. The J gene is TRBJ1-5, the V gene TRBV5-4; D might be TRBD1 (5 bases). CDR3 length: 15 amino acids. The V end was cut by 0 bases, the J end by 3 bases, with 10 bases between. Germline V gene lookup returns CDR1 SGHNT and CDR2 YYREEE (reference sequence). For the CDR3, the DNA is TGTGCCAGCAGCTTGGGCGCCGGGGCCAATCAGCCCCAGCATTTT. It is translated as CASSLGAGANQPQHF.

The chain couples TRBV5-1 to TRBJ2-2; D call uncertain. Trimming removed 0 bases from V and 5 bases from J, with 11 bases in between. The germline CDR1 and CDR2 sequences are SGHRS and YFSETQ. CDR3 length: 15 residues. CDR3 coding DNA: TGCGCCAGCAGCTTGGACTCTCGGCGGACCGGGGAGCTGTTTTTT. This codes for CASSLDSRRTGELFF.

The CDR3 DNA reads TGTGCCAGCAGTGAACATGGCAGACCGGAGACCCAGTACTTC. Translating gives CASSEHGRPETQYF. This chain links TRBV6-1 with TRBJ2-5; D uncertain. Trimming shortened V by 2 bases and J by 5 bases, and 12 bases separated the two germline ends. The CDR3 is 14 residues long. Germline CDR1 reads MNHNS; CDR2 reads SASEGT.

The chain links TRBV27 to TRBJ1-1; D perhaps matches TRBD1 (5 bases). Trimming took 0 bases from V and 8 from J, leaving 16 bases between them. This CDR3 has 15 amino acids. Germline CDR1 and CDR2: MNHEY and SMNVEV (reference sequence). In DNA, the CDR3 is TGTGCCAGCAGTTTATCGGTCCCGCGGGGGGGAGAAGCTTTCTTT. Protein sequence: CASSLSVPRGGEAFF.

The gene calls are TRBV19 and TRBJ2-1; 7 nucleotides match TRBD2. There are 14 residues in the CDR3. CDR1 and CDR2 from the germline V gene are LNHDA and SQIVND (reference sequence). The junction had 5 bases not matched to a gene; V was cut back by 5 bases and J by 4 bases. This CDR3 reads CASSGLGGYNEQFF. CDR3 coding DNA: TGTGCCAGTAGTGGACTGGGGGGGTACAATGAGCAGTTCTTC.